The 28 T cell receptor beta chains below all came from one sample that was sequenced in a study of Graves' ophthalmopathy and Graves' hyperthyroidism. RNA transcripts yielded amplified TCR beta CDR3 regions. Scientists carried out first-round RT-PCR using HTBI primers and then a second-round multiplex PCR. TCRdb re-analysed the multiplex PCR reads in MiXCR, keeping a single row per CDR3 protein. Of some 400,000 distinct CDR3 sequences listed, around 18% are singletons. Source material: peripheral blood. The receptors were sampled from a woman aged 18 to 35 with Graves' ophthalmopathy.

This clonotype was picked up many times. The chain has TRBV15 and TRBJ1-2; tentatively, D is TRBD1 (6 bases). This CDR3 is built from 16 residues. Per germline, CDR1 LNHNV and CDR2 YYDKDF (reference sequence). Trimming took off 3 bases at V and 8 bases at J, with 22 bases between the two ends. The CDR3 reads CATSSGYGGLQHGYTF. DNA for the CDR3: TGTGCCACCAGCAGCGGTTATGGGGGGCTTCAACACGGCTACACCTTC.

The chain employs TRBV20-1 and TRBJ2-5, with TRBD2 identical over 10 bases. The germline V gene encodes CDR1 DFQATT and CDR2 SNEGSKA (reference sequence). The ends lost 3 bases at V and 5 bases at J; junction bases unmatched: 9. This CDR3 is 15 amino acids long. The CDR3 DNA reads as TGCAGTGCTAGGAGGCTAGCGGGAGAGTCGGAGACCCAGTACTTC. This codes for CSARRLAGESETQYF.

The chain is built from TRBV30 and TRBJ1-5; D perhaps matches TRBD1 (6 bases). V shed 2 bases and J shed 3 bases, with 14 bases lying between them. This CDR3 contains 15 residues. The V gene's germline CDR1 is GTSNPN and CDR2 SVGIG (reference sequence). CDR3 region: CAWSPNGGHNQPQHF. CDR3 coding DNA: TGTGCCTGGAGTCCCAACGGGGGCCACAATCAGCCCCAGCATTTT.

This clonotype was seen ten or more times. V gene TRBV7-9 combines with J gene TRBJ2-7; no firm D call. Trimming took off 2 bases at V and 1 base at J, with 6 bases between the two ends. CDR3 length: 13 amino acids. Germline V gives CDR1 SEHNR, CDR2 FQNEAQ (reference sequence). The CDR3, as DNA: TGTGCCAGCAGCTTATGGCCTTCCTACGAGCAGTACTTC. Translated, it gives CASSLWPSYEQYF.

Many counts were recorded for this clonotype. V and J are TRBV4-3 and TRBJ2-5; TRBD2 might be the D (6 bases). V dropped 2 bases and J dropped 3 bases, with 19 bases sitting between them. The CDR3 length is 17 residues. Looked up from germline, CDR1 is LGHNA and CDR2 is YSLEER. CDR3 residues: CASSQPLGTSDKETQYF. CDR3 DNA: TGCGCCAGCAGCCAACCGCTAGGGACTTCGGACAAAGAGACCCAGTACTTC.

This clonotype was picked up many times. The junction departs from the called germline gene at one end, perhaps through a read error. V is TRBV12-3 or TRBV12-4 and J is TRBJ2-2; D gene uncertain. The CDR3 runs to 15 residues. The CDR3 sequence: CASSLEVVNTEELFF. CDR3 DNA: TGTGCCAGCAGTTTAGAAGTGGTGAACACCGAGGAGCTGTTTTTT.

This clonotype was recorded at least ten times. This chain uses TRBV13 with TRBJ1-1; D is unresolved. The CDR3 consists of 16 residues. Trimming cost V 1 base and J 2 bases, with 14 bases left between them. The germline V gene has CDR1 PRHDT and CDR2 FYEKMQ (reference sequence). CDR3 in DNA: TGTGCCAGCAGCTTAGCCCACGGCAGATTAAACACTGAAGCTTTCTTT. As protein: CASSLAHGRLNTEAFF.

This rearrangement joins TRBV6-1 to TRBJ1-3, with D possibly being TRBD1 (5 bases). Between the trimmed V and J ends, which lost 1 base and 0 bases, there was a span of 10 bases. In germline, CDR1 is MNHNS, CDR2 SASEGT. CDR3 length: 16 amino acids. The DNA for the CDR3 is TGTGCCAGCAGTGAAGTAGCAGGGAGCTCTGGAAACACCATATATTTT. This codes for CASSEVAGSSGNTIYF.

The CDR3 sequence: CASSYQGGQHYGYTF. The CDR3 bases are TGTGCCAGCAGTTACCAAGGGGGACAGCACTATGGCTACACCTTC. The J gene is TRBJ1-2, the V gene TRBV6-5; 7 bases fit TRBD1. The J segment lost 3 bases and the V segment lost 2 bases, leaving 6 bases of the junction unmatched. This CDR3 spans 15 amino acids. Germline V gene sequence: CDR1 MNHEY, CDR2 SVGAGI.

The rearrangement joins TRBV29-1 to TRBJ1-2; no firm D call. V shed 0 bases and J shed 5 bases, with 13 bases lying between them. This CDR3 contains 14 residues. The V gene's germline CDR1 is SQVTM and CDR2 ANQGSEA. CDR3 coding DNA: TGCAGCGTTGAAGATCTTACCAGACGGTATGGCTACACCTTC. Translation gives CSVEDLTRRYGYTF.

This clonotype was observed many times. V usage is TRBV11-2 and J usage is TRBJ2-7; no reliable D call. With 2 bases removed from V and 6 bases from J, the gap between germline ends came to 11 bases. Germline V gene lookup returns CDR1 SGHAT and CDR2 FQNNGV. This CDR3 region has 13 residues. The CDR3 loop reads CASSLKAYGEQYF. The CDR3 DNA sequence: TGTGCCAGCAGCTTAAAAGCTTACGGCGAGCAGTACTTC. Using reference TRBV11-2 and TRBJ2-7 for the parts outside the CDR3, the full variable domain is EAGVAQSPRYKIIEKRQSVAFWCNPISGHATLYWYQQILGQGPKLLIQFQNNGVVDDSQLPKDRFSAERLKGVDSTLKIQPAKLEDSAVYLCASSLKAYGEQYFGPGTRLTVT.

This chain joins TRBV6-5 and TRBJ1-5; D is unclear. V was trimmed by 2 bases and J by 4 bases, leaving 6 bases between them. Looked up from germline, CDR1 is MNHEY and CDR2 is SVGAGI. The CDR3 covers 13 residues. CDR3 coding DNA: TGTGCCAGCAGTTACAGACCGAATCAGCCCCAGCATTTT. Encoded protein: CASSYRPNQPQHF.

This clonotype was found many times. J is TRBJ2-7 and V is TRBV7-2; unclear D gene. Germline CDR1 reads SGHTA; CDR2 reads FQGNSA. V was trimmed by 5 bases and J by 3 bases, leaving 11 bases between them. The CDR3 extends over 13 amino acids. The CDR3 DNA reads TGTGCCAGCAGCCGTACACGGTTCTACGAGCAGTACTTC. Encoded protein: CASSRTRFYEQYF.

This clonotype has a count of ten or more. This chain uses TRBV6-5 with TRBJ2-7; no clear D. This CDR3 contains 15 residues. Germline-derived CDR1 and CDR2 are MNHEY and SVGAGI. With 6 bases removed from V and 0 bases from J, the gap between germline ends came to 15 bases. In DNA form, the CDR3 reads TGTGCCAGCAGACCCGGCCTAGGCCTCTCCTACGAGCAGTACTTC. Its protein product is CASRPGLGLSYEQYF.

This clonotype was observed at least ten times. CDR3 sequence reads: CASSLDLADLKNIQYF. In nucleotides, the CDR3 is TGTGCCAGCAGCTTGGATCTAGCGGACCTCAAAAACATTCAGTACTTC. The chain recombines TRBV5-6 with TRBJ2-4, with 7 bases fitting TRBD2. Germline values: CDR1 SGHDT, CDR2 YYEEEE. Germline trimming cut 0 bases from V and 3 bases from J; bases unmatched to any gene: 6. This CDR3 region has 16 residues.

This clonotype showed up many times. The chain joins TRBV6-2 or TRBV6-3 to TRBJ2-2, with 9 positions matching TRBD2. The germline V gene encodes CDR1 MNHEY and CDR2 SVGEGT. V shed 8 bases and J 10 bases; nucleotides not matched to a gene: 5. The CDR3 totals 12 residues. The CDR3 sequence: CASGIAGVELFF. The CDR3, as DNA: TGTGCCAGCGGAATAGCGGGGGTGGAGCTGTTTTTT.

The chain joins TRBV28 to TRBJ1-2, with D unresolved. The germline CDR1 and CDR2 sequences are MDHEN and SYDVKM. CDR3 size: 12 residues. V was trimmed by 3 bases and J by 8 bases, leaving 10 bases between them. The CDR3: CASSLLATGYTF. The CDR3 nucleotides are TGTGCCAGCAGTTTGCTAGCGACGGGCTACACCTTC.

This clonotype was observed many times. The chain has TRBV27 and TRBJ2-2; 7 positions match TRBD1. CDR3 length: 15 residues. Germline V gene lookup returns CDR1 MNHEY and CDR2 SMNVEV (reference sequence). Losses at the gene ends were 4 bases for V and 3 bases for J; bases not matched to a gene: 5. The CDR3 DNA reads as TGTGCCAGCAGTTCACAGGGGTATTACACCGGGGAGCTGTTTTTT. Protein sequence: CASSSQGYYTGELFF.

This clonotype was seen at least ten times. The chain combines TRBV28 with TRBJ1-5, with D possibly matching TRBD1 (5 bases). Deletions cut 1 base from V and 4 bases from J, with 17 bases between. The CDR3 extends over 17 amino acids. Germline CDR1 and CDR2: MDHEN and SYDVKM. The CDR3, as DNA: TGTGCCAGCAGTTTATCCCACGGGGCAGGGATTAATCAGCCCCAGCATTTT. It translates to CASSLSHGAGINQPQHF. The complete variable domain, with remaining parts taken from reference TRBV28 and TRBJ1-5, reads DVKVTQSSRYLVKRTGEKVFLECVQDMDHENMFWYRQDPGLGLRLIYFSYDVKMKEKGDIPEGYSVSREKKERFSLILESASTNQTSMYLCASSLSHGAGINQPQHFGDGTRLSIL.

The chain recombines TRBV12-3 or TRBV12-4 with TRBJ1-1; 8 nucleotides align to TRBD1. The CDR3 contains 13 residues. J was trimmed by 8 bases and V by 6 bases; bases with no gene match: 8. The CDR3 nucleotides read TGTGCCAGCAGCCCGACAGGGGCCCCCGAAGCTTTCTTT. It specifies CASSPTGAPEAFF.

CDR3 amino acids: CASRRWDNTGELFF. CDR3 sequence (DNA): TGCGCCAGCCGAAGGTGGGACAACACCGGGGAGCTGTTTTTT. The chain is built from TRBV10-2 and TRBJ2-2; the D call may be TRBD1 or TRBD2 (5 bases each). The CDR3 totals 14 residues. From germline, CDR1 is WSHSY and CDR2 SAAADI. Trimming cost V 8 bases and J 2 bases, with 12 bases left between them.

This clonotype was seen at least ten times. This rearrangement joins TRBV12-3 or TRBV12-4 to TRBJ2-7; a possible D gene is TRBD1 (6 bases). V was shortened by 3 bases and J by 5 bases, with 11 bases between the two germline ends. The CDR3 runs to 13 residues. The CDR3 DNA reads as TGTGCCAGCAGTTTTCTGGGGGCCAACGAGCAGTACTTC. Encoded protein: CASSFLGANEQYF.

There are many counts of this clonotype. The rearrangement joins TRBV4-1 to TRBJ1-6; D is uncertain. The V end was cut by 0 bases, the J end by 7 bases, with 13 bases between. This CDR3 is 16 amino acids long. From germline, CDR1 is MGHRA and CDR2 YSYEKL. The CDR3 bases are TGCGCCAGCAGCCAAGATTCAATAACCGGGAATTCACCCCTCCACTTT. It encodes CASSQDSITGNSPLHF.

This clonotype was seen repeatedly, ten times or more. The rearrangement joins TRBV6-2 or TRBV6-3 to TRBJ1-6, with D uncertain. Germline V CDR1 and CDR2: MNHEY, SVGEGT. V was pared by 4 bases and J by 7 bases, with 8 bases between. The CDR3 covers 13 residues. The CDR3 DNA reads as TGTGCCAGCAGTTTAGGTGGAAATTCACCCCTCCACTTT. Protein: CASSLGGNSPLHF.

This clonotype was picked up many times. This CDR3 is CASRLAGLETQYF. The CDR3 nucleotides read TGTGCCAGCAGACTAGCGGGATTGGAGACCCAGTACTTC. This chain links TRBV6-5 with TRBJ2-5; TRBD2 aligns across 10 bases. Germline loops: CDR1 MNHEY, CDR2 SVGAGI. This CDR3 contains 13 residues. V trimming: 6 bases; J trimming: 5 bases; junction bases outside the gene matches: 3.

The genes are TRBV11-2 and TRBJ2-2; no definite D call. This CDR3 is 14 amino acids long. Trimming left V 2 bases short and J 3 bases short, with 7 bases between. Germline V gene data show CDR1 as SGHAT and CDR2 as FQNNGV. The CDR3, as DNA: TGTGCCAGCAGCTTATCCTCACACACCGGGGAGCTGTTTTTT. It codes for CASSLSSHTGELFF.

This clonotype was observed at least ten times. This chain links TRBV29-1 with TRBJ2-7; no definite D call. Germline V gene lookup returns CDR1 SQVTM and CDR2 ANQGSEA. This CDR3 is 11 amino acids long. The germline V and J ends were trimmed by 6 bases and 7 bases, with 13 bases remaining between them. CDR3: CSVRDSGEQYF. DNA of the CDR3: TGCAGCGTGCGCGATAGTGGGGAGCAGTACTTC.

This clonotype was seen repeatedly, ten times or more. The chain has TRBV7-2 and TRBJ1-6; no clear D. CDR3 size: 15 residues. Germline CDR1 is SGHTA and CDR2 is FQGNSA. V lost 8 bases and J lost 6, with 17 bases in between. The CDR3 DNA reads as TGTGCCAGCGAACCCCAAGGCAGGACTAATTCACCCCTCCACTTT. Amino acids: CASEPQGRTNSPLHF.